This T cell receptor beta chain was identified during a study of post-analysis software for immune sequencing data. Included in the TCR beta cDNA libraries were unique molecular identifiers. A single record per CDR3 protein comes from TCRdb applying MiXCR to the PCR reads. The top ten clones hold roughly 4.4% of a sample with around 710,000 distinct CDR3 sequences, 46% of them seen once. The specimen was blood. The TCR was taken from a girl aged 5 to 17 with multiple sclerosis.

The CDR3 DNA reads as TGTGCCAGCAGCTTAGGTTGGGACACCTACGAGCAGTACTTC. Translating it yields CASSLGWDTYEQYF. The rearrangement uses TRBV7-8 and TRBJ2-7; TRBD1 might be the D (6 bases). CDR1 and CDR2 (germline): SGHVS, FQNEAQ. V gave up 1 base and J gave up 2 bases, with 9 bases separating them. CDR3 length: 14 amino acids.